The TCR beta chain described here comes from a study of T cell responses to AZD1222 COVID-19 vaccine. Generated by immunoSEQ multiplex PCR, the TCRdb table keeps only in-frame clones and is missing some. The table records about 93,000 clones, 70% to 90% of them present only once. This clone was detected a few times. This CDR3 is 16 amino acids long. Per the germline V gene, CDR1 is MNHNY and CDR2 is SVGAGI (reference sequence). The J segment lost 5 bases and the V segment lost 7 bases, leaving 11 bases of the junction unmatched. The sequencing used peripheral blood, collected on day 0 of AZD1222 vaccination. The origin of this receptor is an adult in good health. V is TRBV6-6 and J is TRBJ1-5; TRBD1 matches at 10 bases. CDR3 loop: CASITGQGLRDQPQHF. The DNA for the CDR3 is TGTGCCAGCATTACGGGACAGGGGTTGAGGGATCAGCCCCAGCATTTT.